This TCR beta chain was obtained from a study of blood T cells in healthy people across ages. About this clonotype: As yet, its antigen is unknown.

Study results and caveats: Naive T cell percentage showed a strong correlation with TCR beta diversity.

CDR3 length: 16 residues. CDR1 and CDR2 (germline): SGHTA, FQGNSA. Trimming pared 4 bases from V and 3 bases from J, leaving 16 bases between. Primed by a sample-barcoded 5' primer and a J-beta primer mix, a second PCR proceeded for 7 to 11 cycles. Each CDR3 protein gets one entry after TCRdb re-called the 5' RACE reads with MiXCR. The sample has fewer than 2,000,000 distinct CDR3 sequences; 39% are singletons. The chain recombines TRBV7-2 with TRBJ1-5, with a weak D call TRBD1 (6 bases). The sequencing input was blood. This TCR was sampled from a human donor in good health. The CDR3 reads CASSSDLPGANQPQHF. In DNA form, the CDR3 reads TGTGCCAGCAGCTCAGATCTTCCAGGGGCCAATCAGCCCCAGCATTTT.